A single T cell receptor (beta chain) is shown here with its context. No antigen is known for it. Reverse transcribed after extraction, RNA yielded cDNA as the sequencing template. Profiled with immunoSEQ multiplex PCR; TCRdb holds only in-frame clones, not every one. The sample lists 220,000 or so clones; around 62% were seen once. Sorting from PBMCs produced CD4+ and CD8+ T cells. The data were obtained in a study of CD8+ T cells in alopecia areata. Overall study: At a dose of 5 to 10 mg twice daily, oral tofacitinib was given to treated patients.

Study results and limitations: More clonal than normal scalp was lesional scalp, particularly alopecia totalis/universalis. Tissue-resident alphabeta T cells belonging to normal skin likewise get sequenced within scalp specimens.

With 0 bases removed from V and 4 bases from J, the gap between germline ends came to 13 bases. The CDR3 covers 15 residues. From germline, CDR1 is ENHRY and CDR2 SYGVKD. The TCR sequence derives from a human donor with alopecia areata. V usage is TRBV10-3 and J usage is TRBJ2-7; D unclear. This sample comprised CD4+ T cells sorted from blood, obtained at week 0. CDR3 protein: CAISESPLSGYEQYF. In nucleotides, the CDR3 is TGTGCCATCAGTGAGTCTCCTCTCTCCGGGTACGAGCAGTACTTC.